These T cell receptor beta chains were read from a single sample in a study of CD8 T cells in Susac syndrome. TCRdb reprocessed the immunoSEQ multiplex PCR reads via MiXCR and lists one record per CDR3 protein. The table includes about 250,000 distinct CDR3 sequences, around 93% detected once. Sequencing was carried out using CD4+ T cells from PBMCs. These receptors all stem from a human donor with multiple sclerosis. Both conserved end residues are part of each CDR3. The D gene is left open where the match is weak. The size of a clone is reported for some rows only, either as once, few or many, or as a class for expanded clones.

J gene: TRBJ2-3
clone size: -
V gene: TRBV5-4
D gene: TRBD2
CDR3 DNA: TGTGCCAGCAGCTTGGTAGGGAGGGCAGATACGCAGTATTTT
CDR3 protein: CASSLVGRADTQYF

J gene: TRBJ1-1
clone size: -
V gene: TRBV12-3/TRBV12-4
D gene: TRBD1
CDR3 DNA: TGTGCCAGCAGTTTAGTTGGCAGGGGGCTAAGGTTGAACACTGAAGCTTTCTTT
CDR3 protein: CASSLVGRGLRLNTEAFF

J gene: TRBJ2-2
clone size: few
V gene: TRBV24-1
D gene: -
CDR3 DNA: TGTGCCACCAGTGCCCCCCCGGGGACCGGGGAGCTGTTTTTT
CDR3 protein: CATSAPPGTGELFF

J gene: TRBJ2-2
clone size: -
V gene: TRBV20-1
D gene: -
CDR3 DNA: TGCAGTGCTTCCCAGTCGGCCGGGGAGCTGTTTTTT
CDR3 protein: CSASQSAGELFF

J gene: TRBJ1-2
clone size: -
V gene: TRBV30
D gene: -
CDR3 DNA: TGTGCCTGGAGCCGTCGCCGGACAAACTATGGCTACACCTTC
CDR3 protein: CAWSRRRTNYGYTF

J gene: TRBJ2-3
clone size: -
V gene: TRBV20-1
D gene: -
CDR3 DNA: TGCAGTGCCGAAGTAAGGAGCTCCACAGATACGCAGTATTTT
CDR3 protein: CSAEVRSSTDTQYF

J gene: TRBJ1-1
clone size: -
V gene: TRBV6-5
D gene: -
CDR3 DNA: TGTGCCAGCAGTTACCGCCGGGACACGAACACTGAAGCTTTCTTT
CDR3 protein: CASSYRRDTNTEAFF

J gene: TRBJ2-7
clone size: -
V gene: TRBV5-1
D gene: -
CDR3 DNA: TGCGCCAGCAGCTTGGGGTGGCAGAACTACGAGCAGTACTTC
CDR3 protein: CASSLGWQNYEQYF

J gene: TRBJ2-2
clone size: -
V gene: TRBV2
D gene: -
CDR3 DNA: TGTGCCAGCAGCCGCAGAACCCGGGAGCTGTTTTTT
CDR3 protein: CASSRRTRELFF

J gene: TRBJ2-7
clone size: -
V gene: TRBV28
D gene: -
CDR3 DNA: TGTGCCAGCAGTTGGGATGATCGGGTATCTGGTGAGCAGTACTTC
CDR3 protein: CASSWDDRVSGEQYF

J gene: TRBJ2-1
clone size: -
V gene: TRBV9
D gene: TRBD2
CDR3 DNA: TGTGCCAGCAGCGTAGGGATAGCTAGCGGGAGCAATGAGCAGTTCTTC
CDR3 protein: CASSVGIASGSNEQFF

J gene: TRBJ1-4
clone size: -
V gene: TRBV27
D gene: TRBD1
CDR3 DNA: TGTGCCAGCAGTTTCCTCGGGACAGGCTTATCCGGTGAAAAACTGTTTTTT
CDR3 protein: CASSFLGTGLSGEKLFF

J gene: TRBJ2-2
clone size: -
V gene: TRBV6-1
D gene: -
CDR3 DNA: TGTGCCAGCAGTGTTACGGTCGGCGGGACCGGGGAGCTGTTTTTT
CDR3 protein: CASSVTVGGTGELFF

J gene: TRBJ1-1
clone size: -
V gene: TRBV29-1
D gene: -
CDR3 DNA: TGCAGCGTTGTCAGGCCCTGGGGCACTGAAGCTTTCTTT
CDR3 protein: CSVVRPWGTEAFF

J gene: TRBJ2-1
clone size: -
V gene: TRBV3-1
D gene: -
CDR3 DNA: TGTGCCAGCAGCCAAGACACACACCGGGGCAATGAGCAGTTCTTC
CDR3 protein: CASSQDTHRGNEQFF

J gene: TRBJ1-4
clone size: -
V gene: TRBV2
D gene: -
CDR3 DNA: TGTGCCAGCACCCAGGCTGGACACGAAAAACTGTTTTTT
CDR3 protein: CASTQAGHEKLFF

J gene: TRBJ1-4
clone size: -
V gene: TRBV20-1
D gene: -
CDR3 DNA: TGCAGTGCTAGAGATCGCAGGGGCAGATTTAATGAAAAACTGTTTTTT
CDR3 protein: CSARDRRGRFNEKLFF

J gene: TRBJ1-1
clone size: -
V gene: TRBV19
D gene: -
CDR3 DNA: TGTGCCAGTAGTACCCTAAACACTGAAGCTTTCTTT
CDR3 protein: CASSTLNTEAFF

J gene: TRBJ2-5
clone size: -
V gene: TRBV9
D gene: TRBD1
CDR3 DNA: TGTGCCAGCAGCGTCACGGACAGGGCTGAGACCCAGTACTTC
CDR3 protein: CASSVTDRAETQYF

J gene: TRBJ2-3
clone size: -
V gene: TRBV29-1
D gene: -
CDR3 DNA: TGCAGCGTTGGATTCGGGATCACAGATACGCAGTATTTT
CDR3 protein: CSVGFGITDTQYF

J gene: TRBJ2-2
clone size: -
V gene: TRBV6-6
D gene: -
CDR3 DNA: TGTGCCAGCAGTGCCCCCAGGGCACAATACACCGGGGAGCTGTTTTTT
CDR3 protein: CASSAPRAQYTGELFF

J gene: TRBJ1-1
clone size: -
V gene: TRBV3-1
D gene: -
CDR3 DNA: TGTGCCAGCAGCCATGCACGGAATGATGAAGCTTTCTTT
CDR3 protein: CASSHARNDEAFF

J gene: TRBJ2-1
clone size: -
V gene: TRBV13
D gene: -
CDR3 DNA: TGTGCCAGCAGCTTATTGCGTGAGAGCGACTACAATGAGCAGTTCTTC
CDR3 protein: CASSLLRESDYNEQFF

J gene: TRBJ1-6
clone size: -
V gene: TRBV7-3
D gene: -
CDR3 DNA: TGTGCCAGCAGCGTAACAGGGCGGGAATCACCCCTCCACTTT
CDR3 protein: CASSVTGRESPLHF

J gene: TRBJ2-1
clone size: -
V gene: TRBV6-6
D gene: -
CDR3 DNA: TGTGCCAGCAGGGAGTTCGCAGGAGTCTACAATGAGCAGTTCTTC
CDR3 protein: CASREFAGVYNEQFF

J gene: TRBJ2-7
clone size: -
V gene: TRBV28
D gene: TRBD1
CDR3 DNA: TGTGCCATCGAAGACAGGGAGACCTACGAGCAGTACTTC
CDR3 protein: CAIEDRETYEQYF